This TCR beta chain was recovered during a study of cytomegalovirus exposure and HLA in healthy donors. As for the study in general: In an early release, HLA-typed donors contributed some 80 million unique TCR sequences. General study results and limits: Differences between HLA loci emerged in a later analysis of TCR association rates, with DRB1 most and HLA-C fewest. An assumption of roughly uniform sequencing depth across donors underlay the presence/absence analyses.

This CDR3 region has 15 residues. CDR1 and CDR2 from the germline V gene are MNHNY and SVGAGI (reference sequence). V was clipped by 0 bases and J by 5 bases, with 13 bases between them. 13 Jbeta primers and 60 Vbeta primers were used for the PCR. Assay used: immunoSEQ multiplex PCR; TCRdb lists only in-frame clones, some missing. Here the sample spans about 50,000 clones, 70% to 80% being singletons. Note on this clone: Its antigen is unknown.

V is TRBV6-6 and J is TRBJ2-5, with TRBD2 as a possible D gene (5 bases). Sequencing was done on a sample of PBMCs. The clonotype comes from a woman between 35 and 50 years old in good health and CMV-seropositive. CDR3 DNA sequence: TGTGCCAGCAGTTACTCGAACGTCGGGAAGGAGACCCAGTACTTC. It specifies CASSYSNVGKETQYF.